This entry features one T cell receptor beta chain sequence. This sample is drawn from a study of blood T cell repertoires in COVID-19. About the research overall: The cDNA or gDNA used as material had been derived from T cells, B-cell-depleted T cells, or PBMCs.

Everyone who took part was roughly 18 to 89 years old, and they came from 24 US areas. In Cohort 3, a recovered donor had either two negative PCRs, clearance, or symptom resolution. In the authors' workflow: Nucleated cell counts were estimated from reference gene primer amplification. Sequencing used immunoSEQ multiplex PCR; TCRdb keeps in-frame clones, though not all of them. Clone size and the V and J calls come from that table; the DNA yielded D and trimming. This sample has 300,000 to 350,000 clones; 70% to 90% occur once, and the top ten carry less than 2.5%. Between the trimmed V and J ends, which lost 3 bases and 4 bases, there was a span of 13 bases. CDR1 and CDR2 from the germline V gene are DFQATT and SNEGSKA (reference sequence). The CDR3 has 14 residues.

The rearrangement joins TRBV20-1 to TRBJ1-5, with D tentatively TRBD1 (6 bases). Sequenced input: PBMCs or T cells enriched from blood (not recorded which). The sequence derives from a man aged 25 to 40 who had recovered from COVID-19. CDR3 DNA sequence: TGCAGTGCTAGTCCCGGACAGCGGAATCAGCCCCAGCATTTT. Translating gives CSASPGQRNQPQHF.